This TCR beta chain was sequenced for a study of PD-L1 blockade in urothelial cancer. On the study more broadly: In terms of prior chemotherapy, patients had received 0 to 3 regimens. Timepoints chosen for blood analysis were 3 weeks (second dose) and 6 weeks after treatment start.

The V end was cut by 0 bases, the J end by 1 base, with 10 bases between. The CDR3 runs to 16 residues. Looked up from germline, CDR1 is ENHRY and CDR2 is SYGVKD. Time point denoted: pretreatment peripheral blood. Patients' urothelial carcinoma was locally advanced or metastatic. Sequencing was performed with immunoSEQ multiplex PCR; in TCRdb, only in-frame clones are kept and a portion is missing. The profile shows 70,000 to 85,000 clones, roughly 88% of them singletons. The chain employs TRBV10-3 and TRBJ2-4; tentatively, D is TRBD1 (5 bases). This specimen was PBMCs, taken around atezolizumab (anti-PD-L1) treatment. The TCR sequence derives from a man in his sixties or seventies with urothelial cancer. Here the CDR3 DNA reads TGTGCCATCAGTGAGTCGCCAGGGTCGGCCAAAAACATTCAGTACTTC. Encoded protein: CAISESPGSAKNIQYF.